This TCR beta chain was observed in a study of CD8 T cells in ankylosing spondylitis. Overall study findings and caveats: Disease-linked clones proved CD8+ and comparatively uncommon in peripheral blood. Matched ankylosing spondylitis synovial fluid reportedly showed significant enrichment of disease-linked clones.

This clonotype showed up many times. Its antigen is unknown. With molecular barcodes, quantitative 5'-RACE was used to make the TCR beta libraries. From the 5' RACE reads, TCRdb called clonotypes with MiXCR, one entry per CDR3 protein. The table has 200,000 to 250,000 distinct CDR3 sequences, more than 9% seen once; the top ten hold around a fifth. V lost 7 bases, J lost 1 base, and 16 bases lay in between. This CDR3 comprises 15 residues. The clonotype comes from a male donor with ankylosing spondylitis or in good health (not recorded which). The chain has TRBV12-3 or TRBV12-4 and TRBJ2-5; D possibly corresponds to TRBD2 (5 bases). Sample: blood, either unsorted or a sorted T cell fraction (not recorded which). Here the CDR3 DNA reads TGTGCCAGCAAACCACCCTTGAGGGTCCAAGAGACCCAGTACTTC. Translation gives CASKPPLRVQETQYF.